These T cell receptor beta chains were read from a single sample in a study of T cell responses to AZD1222 COVID-19 vaccine. Libraries were prepared by immunoSEQ multiplex PCR; TCRdb keeps only in-frame clonotypes and omits some of them. The sample carries some 120,000 clones, roughly nine tenths recorded once. The sequencing here drew on peripheral blood, taken on day 0 of AZD1222 vaccination. The receptors here all came from an adult in good health. Both conserved end residues are part of each CDR3. Fields, in order: V gene, D gene, clone size, CDR3 protein. D genes are given only for firm matches. The size entry is marked missing in some rows and otherwise reads once, few, many or a size class.

V: TRBV5-1
D: .
size: .
CDR3: CASSLEGTRETQYF

V: TRBV7-6
D: .
size: .
CDR3: CASSFSAPIQETQYF

V: TRBV11-1
D: .
size: .
CDR3: CASSFRQISGNTIYF

V: TRBV19
D: .
size: .
CDR3: CASSIGYGYTF

V: TRBV27
D: .
size: .
CDR3: CASRGTNQPQRF

V: TRBV6-5
D: .
size: .
CDR3: CASSQIGSGLDTQYF

V: TRBV10-3
D: TRBD1
size: .
CDR3: CAISGGRGAGGNTGELFF

V: TRBV12-3/TRBV12-4
D: .
size: .
CDR3: CASSETREQFF

V: TRBV11-2
D: .
size: .
CDR3: CASSLGIGSYGYTF

V: TRBV7-9
D: TRBD1
size: once
CDR3: CASSLPRDRGELNTEAFF

V: TRBV27
D: TRBD2
size: .
CDR3: CASTQGFGLAGDYNEQFF

V: TRBV11-2
D: .
size: once
CDR3: CASSLGSGAEQFF

V: TRBV27
D: .
size: once
CDR3: CASSFQFGNTIYF

V: TRBV5-5
D: TRBD2
size: .
CDR3: CASSLLGGSKNEQFF

V: TRBV6-1
D: .
size: .
CDR3: CASSEGGGWGYTF

V: TRBV5-1
D: .
size: .
CDR3: CASSLESRTGELFF

V: TRBV5-6
D: .
size: .
CDR3: CASIRRGTDTQYF

V: TRBV7-9
D: .
size: .
CDR3: CASNKGGQYGYGYTF

V: TRBV18
D: TRBD1
size: once
CDR3: CASSLDRGNTIYF

V: TRBV11-2
D: .
size: .
CDR3: CASSLRRAYEQYF

V: TRBV30
D: .
size: .
CDR3: CAWSPLTGGSPLHF

V: TRBV7-9
D: .
size: .
CDR3: CASSPGSGKLFF

V: TRBV18
D: .
size: .
CDR3: CASSPAGANYGYTF

V: TRBV28
D: .
size: .
CDR3: CASSAPQGWRDTEAFF

V: TRBV28
D: .
size: .
CDR3: CASTLGVGEQYF

V: TRBV23-1
D: TRBD1
size: .
CDR3: CASSADRTRGEKLFF

V: TRBV7-3
D: .
size: .
CDR3: CASSLGGDQPQHF

V: TRBV28
D: TRBD1
size: .
CDR3: CASSLMGQYSNQPQHF